Detailed here is one T cell receptor beta chain. Patients were excluded for uncontrolled infection, other autoimmune disease, pregnancy or lactation. The data belong to a study of T cells in Graves' hyperthyroidism and ophthalmopathy. There are 11 residues in the CDR3. Per the germline V gene, CDR1 is SGHNT and CDR2 is YYREEE (reference sequence). V lost 10 bases and J lost 2, with 9 bases in between. The source material, RNA transcripts, was used to amplify TCR beta CDR3 regions. Initially, a first-round RT-PCR of the TCR CDR3 employed the HTBI primer set. TCRdb redid the calling of the multiplex PCR reads with MiXCR, one entry per CDR3 protein. Of a few hundred thousand distinct CDR3 sequences listed, about 25% are singletons.

This receptor was identified in a man over 45 with Graves' hyperthyroidism. V and J are TRBV5-4 and TRBJ2-5, with D tentatively TRBD1 or TRBD2 (6 bases each). Source material: blood. The CDR3 nucleotides are TGTGCCGTAGGGGGGCAAGAGACCCAGTACTTC. It encodes CAVGGQETQYF. Supplemented by reference TRBV5-4 and TRBJ2-5, the full variable domain reads ETGVTQSPTHLIKTRGQQVTLRCSSQSGHNTVSWYQQALGQGPQFIFQYYREEENGRGNFPPRFSGLQFPNYSSELNVNALELDDSALYLCAVGGQETQYFGPGTRLLVL.